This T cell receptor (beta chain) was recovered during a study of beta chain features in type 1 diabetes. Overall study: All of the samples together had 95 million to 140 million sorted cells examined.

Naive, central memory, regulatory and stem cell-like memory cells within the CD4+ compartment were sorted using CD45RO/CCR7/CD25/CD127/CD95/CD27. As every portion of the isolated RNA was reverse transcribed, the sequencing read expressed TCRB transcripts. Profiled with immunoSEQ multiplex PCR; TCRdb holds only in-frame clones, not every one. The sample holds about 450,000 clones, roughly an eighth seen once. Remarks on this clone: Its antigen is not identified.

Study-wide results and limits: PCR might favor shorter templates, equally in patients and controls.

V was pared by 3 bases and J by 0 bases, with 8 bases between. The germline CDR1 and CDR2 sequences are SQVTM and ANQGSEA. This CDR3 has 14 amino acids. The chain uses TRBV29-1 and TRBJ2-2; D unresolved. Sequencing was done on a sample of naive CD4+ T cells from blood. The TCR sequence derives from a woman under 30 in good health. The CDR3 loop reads CSVERHPNTGELFF. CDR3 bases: TGCAGCGTTGAGCGACACCCGAACACCGGGGAGCTGTTTTTT.